The present entry profiles one T cell receptor (beta chain) with its context. The antigen is not known. The record originates from a study of cytomegalovirus exposure and HLA in healthy donors. The germline CDR1 and CDR2 sequences are SGDLS and YYNGEE. This CDR3 region has 12 residues. With 4 bases clipped from V and 10 bases from J, the junction kept 5 bases outside the gene matches. Study-level findings and limits: The study flagged some 170 TCR beta chains as cytomegalovirus-associated. It is likely that the observed cluster of highly shared sequence variants was a sequencing artifact.

Primers included in the PCR were 60 Vbeta and 13 Jbeta primers. Assay: immunoSEQ multiplex PCR; the TCRdb copy retains only in-frame clones and omits some. This sample carries about 160,000 clones, 79% of them seen once, and the ten largest clones take around 6.3%. Sequencing was performed on PBMCs. This chain connects TRBV9 to TRBJ2-3; 8 bases fit TRBD1. This TCR was recovered from a man in his fifties in good health and CMV-seropositive. The DNA for the CDR3 is TGTGCCAGCAGCTTGACAGGGGTTTCGCAGTATTTT. It encodes CASSLTGVSQYF.